This T cell receptor (beta chain) was identified during a study of cytomegalovirus exposure and HLA in healthy donors. At the level of the study: Out of about 179 million T cells, an earlier analysis found some 120 million unique TCR beta sequences in total.

CDR3 length: 14 residues. The PCR contained 60 Vbeta and 13 Jbeta primers. Profiling relied on immunoSEQ multiplex PCR, and the TCRdb table lists in-frame clones only, not all of them. The data show 100,000 or so clones, with 65% to 80% seen just once and 3% to 4% held by the top ten. The source material was PBMCs. This receptor was obtained from a woman in her fifties or sixties in good health and CMV-seropositive. The chain recombines TRBV12-2 with TRBJ1-6; the DNA was not compared with TRBD1, the D call given in the table. TRBV12-2 is annotated as a pseudogene. CDR3 amino acids: CASRPSGGNSPLHF. The CDR3 region has the DNA TGTGCAAGTCGCCCATCAGGGGGGAATTCACCCCTCCACTTT.